The rows below give T cell receptor beta chains drawn from one sample of a study of identical twins. TCRdb reanalysed the 5' RACE reads using MiXCR and keeps one entry per CDR3 protein. The data show fewer than 800,000 distinct CDR3 sequences, less than 9% seen once. The data were also submitted as part of a second study, on yellow fever vaccine responses in identical twins.

The sequenced sample consisted of PBMCs. The receptors were gathered from a woman aged 18-29 years in good health. Both conserved end residues are part of each CDR3. A D gene is named only where the DNA matches it firmly. Size values are once, few and many counts, or a class for expanded clones, and some rows have none.

abundance: many
v_gene: TRBV2
d_gene: NA
j_gene: TRBJ2-3
CDR3aa: CASSESPDTQYF
CDR3nt: TGTGCCAGCAGTGAAAGCCCAGATACGCAGTATTTT

abundance: few
v_gene: TRBV7-9
d_gene: NA
j_gene: TRBJ1-2
CDR3aa: CASSGNRIDGYTF
CDR3nt: TGTGCCAGCAGCGGGAACAGAATCGATGGCTACACCTTC

abundance: NA
v_gene: TRBV20-1
d_gene: NA
j_gene: TRBJ2-1
CDR3aa: CSAGPMNEQFF
CDR3nt: TGCAGTGCTGGCCCCATGAATGAGCAGTTCTTC

abundance: few
v_gene: TRBV10-3
d_gene: TRBD1
j_gene: TRBJ1-5
CDR3aa: CATDRAGDSNQPQHF
CDR3nt: TGTGCCACCGACAGGGCGGGGGATAGCAATCAGCCCCAGCATTTT

abundance: NA
v_gene: TRBV5-1
d_gene: TRBD1
j_gene: TRBJ2-5
CDR3aa: CASSLDAGGETQYF
CDR3nt: TGCGCCAGCAGCTTGGATGCAGGGGGAGAGACCCAGTACTTC

abundance: few
v_gene: TRBV2
d_gene: TRBD1
j_gene: TRBJ1-2
CDR3aa: CASTPGQVANYGYTF
CDR3nt: TGTGCCAGCACACCCGGACAGGTAGCTAACTATGGCTACACCTTC

abundance: NA
v_gene: TRBV5-1
d_gene: NA
j_gene: TRBJ1-5
CDR3aa: CASSLAGADHQPQHF
CDR3nt: TGCGCCAGCAGCTTGGCCGGGGCAGACCATCAGCCCCAGCATTTT

abundance: NA
v_gene: TRBV29-1
d_gene: TRBD2
j_gene: TRBJ2-1
CDR3aa: CSVQAGGFYNEQFF
CDR3nt: TGCAGCGTCCAAGCGGGGGGATTTTACAATGAGCAGTTCTTC

abundance: few
v_gene: TRBV7-9
d_gene: NA
j_gene: TRBJ2-2
CDR3aa: CASSVGELFF
CDR3nt: TGTGCCAGCAGCGTCGGGGAGCTGTTTTTT

abundance: NA
v_gene: TRBV5-5
d_gene: TRBD1
j_gene: TRBJ2-5
CDR3aa: CASSWGQGVWETQYF
CDR3nt: TGTGCCAGCAGCTGGGGACAGGGAGTGTGGGAGACCCAGTACTTC

abundance: many
v_gene: TRBV20-1
d_gene: NA
j_gene: TRBJ1-5
CDR3aa: CSARAGNPNQPQHF
CDR3nt: TGCAGTGCTAGAGCAGGGAATCCCAATCAGCCCCAGCATTTT

abundance: few
v_gene: TRBV4-1
d_gene: TRBD2
j_gene: TRBJ2-2
CDR3aa: CASSLLRLALGRGGRNTGELFF
CDR3nt: TGCGCCAGCAGCCTCCTACGACTAGCGCTAGGACGCGGGGGCCGAAACACCGGGGAGCTGTTTTTT

abundance: few
v_gene: TRBV15
d_gene: NA
j_gene: TRBJ2-3
CDR3aa: CATSIADTQYF
CDR3nt: TGTGCCACCAGCATTGCAGATACGCAGTATTTT

abundance: few
v_gene: TRBV20-1
d_gene: NA
j_gene: TRBJ2-5
CDR3aa: CSARSRVGETQYF
CDR3nt: TGCAGTGCTAGATCCCGGGTAGGAGAGACCCAGTACTTC

abundance: few
v_gene: TRBV24-1
d_gene: NA
j_gene: TRBJ2-1
CDR3aa: CATSDPGSSRLNNEQFF
CDR3nt: TGTGCCACCAGTGACCCAGGCAGCAGCCGACTGAACAATGAGCAGTTCTTC

abundance: NA
v_gene: TRBV7-9
d_gene: NA
j_gene: TRBJ2-2
CDR3aa: CASTPRGHTGELFF
CDR3nt: TGTGCCAGCACACCACGCGGGCACACCGGGGAGCTGTTTTTT

abundance: NA
v_gene: TRBV5-1
d_gene: NA
j_gene: TRBJ1-4
CDR3aa: CASSLEGLGDEKLFF
CDR3nt: TGCGCCAGCAGCTTGGAGGGACTGGGGGATGAAAAACTGTTTTTT

abundance: many
v_gene: TRBV5-6
d_gene: TRBD2
j_gene: TRBJ2-7
CDR3aa: CASSRTSGSRYEQYF
CDR3nt: TGTGCCAGCAGCCGGACTAGCGGGAGTAGGTACGAGCAGTACTTC

abundance: NA
v_gene: TRBV3-1
d_gene: NA
j_gene: TRBJ1-3
CDR3aa: CASSNLGNTIYF
CDR3nt: TGTGCCAGCAGCAACCTTGGAAACACCATATATTTT

abundance: many
v_gene: TRBV12-3/TRBV12-4
d_gene: NA
j_gene: TRBJ2-1
CDR3aa: CASSNTYNEQFF
CDR3nt: TGTGCCAGCAGTAATACCTACAATGAGCAGTTCTTC

abundance: many
v_gene: TRBV20-1
d_gene: NA
j_gene: TRBJ2-1
CDR3aa: CSARPGAKDRSSYNEQFF
CDR3nt: TGCAGTGCTAGACCTGGGGCTAAAGACAGGAGCTCCTACAATGAGCAGTTCTTC

abundance: NA
v_gene: TRBV7-2
d_gene: NA
j_gene: TRBJ1-5
CDR3aa: CASCAQGRVNQPQHF
CDR3nt: TGTGCTAGCTGCGCCCAGGGGAGGGTGAATCAGCCCCAGCATTTT

abundance: many
v_gene: TRBV12-3/TRBV12-4
d_gene: TRBD2
j_gene: TRBJ2-3
CDR3aa: CASSGRLAFAADTQYF
CDR3nt: TGTGCCAGCAGTGGACGACTAGCTTTTGCTGCAGATACGCAGTATTTT

abundance: many
v_gene: TRBV5-1
d_gene: NA
j_gene: TRBJ2-1
CDR3aa: CASRDSGATSYNEQFF
CDR3nt: TGCGCCAGCAGAGATTCGGGCGCAACCTCCTACAATGAGCAGTTCTTC

abundance: NA
v_gene: TRBV4-2
d_gene: NA
j_gene: TRBJ2-3
CDR3aa: CASSQDERAELNTDTQYF
CDR3nt: TGTGCCAGCAGCCAAGATGAGCGGGCAGAGCTTAACACAGATACGCAGTATTTT

abundance: NA
v_gene: TRBV24-1
d_gene: NA
j_gene: TRBJ2-1
CDR3aa: CATPDSINEQFF
CDR3nt: TGTGCCACCCCGGACAGTATCAATGAGCAGTTCTTC

abundance: many
v_gene: TRBV2
d_gene: TRBD1
j_gene: TRBJ2-7
CDR3aa: CASGTGLYEQYF
CDR3nt: TGTGCCAGCGGGACAGGGCTCTACGAGCAGTACTTC